These 14 T cell receptor beta chains came from one sample sequenced in a study of T cell responses to AZD1222 COVID-19 vaccine. The table came from immunoSEQ multiplex PCR; TCRdb's copy has only in-frame clones and leaves some out. This sample has about 130,000 clones; around 87% occur once, and the top ten carry approximately 1.5%. The input for sequencing was peripheral blood, taken on day 0 of AZD1222 vaccination. The source is an adult in good health.

The V gene is TRBV7-2, the J gene TRBJ1-6; D unresolved. The CDR3 has 16 residues. The germline V gene has CDR1 SGHTA and CDR2 FQGNSA. Trimming stripped 0 bases from V and 10 bases from J, with 16 bases between. In DNA, the CDR3 is TGTGCCAGCAGCTTAGCGCGAGGGAAGCTAAACTCACCCCTCCACTTT. Protein: CASSLARGKLNSPLHF. The full variable domain, its missing parts supplied by reference TRBV7-2 and TRBJ1-6, is GAGVSQSPSNKVTEKGKDVELRCDPISGHTALYWYRQSLGQGLEFLIYFQGNSAPDKSGLPSDRFSAERTGGSVSTLTIQRTQQEDSAVYLCASSLARGKLNSPLHFGNGTRLTVT.

This clone was seen just once. The chain has TRBV10-3 and TRBJ2-3; TRBD2 aligns across 10 bases. The germline V gene has CDR1 ENHRY and CDR2 SYGVKD. V gave up 4 bases and J gave up 5 bases; unmatched junction bases: 9. The CDR3 has 16 amino acids. The CDR3 DNA sequence: TGTGCCATCAGTGGTCCCAGCGGGGGGGCTGTAGATACGCAGTATTTT. The encoded protein is CAISGPSGGAVDTQYF.

This clone was counted only a few times. This chain uses TRBV27 with TRBJ2-3, with 10 bases matching TRBD2. The CDR3 totals 13 residues. The germline gives CDR1 MNHEY, CDR2 SMNVEV (reference sequence). The CDR3 DNA follows: TGTCTCAAACTAGCGGGGACTACAGATACGCAGTATTTT. Translation gives CLKLAGTTDTQYF.

The CDR3 DNA sequence: TGTGCCAGCAGCCATGGCGACGGTTTTAATCAGCCCCAGCATTTT. Protein: CASSHGDGFNQPQHF. The gene calls are TRBV4-2 and TRBJ1-5; D gene unclear. Germline lookup yields CDR1 LGHNA and CDR2 YNFKEQ. The CDR3 runs to 15 residues. The V and J ends lost 3 bases and 4 bases respectively, with 13 bases between them.

The chain uses TRBV7-8 and TRBJ1-4; possible D gene TRBD1, 5 bases. Trimming took off 5 bases at V and 2 bases at J, with 21 bases between the two ends. The germline CDR1 and CDR2 sequences are SGHVS and FQNEAQ. The CDR3 covers 18 residues. The CDR3 here is CASSPRGRGFSTNEKLFF. CDR3 DNA: TGTGCCAGCAGCCCAAGGGGAAGAGGGTTCTCGACTAATGAAAAACTGTTTTTT.

This clone has just one count. This CDR3 reads CAVAGQGGQPQHF. The CDR3 coding sequence is TGTGCAGTGGCGGGACAGGGGGGTCAGCCCCAGCATTTT. The genes are TRBV6-6 and TRBJ1-5; TRBD1 matches at 11 bases. This CDR3 comprises 13 residues. The V gene's germline CDR1 is MNHNY and CDR2 SVGAGI (reference sequence).

The chain links TRBV28 to TRBJ1-6; D is ambiguous. The CDR3 has 11 amino acids. Germline V gives CDR1 MDHEN, CDR2 SYDVKM. V dropped 6 bases and J dropped 7 bases, with 4 bases sitting between them. The CDR3 nucleotides read TGTGCCAGCAGAAAAAATTCACCCCTCCACTTT. Amino acid sequence: CASRKNSPLHF. Drawing the rest from reference TRBV28 and TRBJ1-6, the complete variable domain is DVKVTQSSRYLVKRTGEKVFLECVQDMDHENMFWYRQDPGLGLRLIYFSYDVKMKEKGDIPEGYSVSREKKERFSLILESASTNQTSMYLCASRKNSPLHFGNGTRLTVT.

The chain uses TRBV5-6 and TRBJ2-7; unclear D gene. Trimming took off 0 bases at V and 4 bases at J, with 8 bases between the two ends. The length of the CDR3 is 13 residues. Germline V gene lookup returns CDR1 SGHDT and CDR2 YYEEEE. CDR3 protein: CASSLAPPYEQYF. The CDR3 DNA reads as TGTGCCAGCAGCTTGGCGCCGCCTTACGAGCAGTACTTC. Complete variable domain (other parts from reference TRBV5-6 and TRBJ2-7): DAGVTQSPTHLIKTRGQQVTLRCSPKSGHDTVSWYQQALGQGPQFIFQYYEEEERQRGNFPDRFSGHQFPNYSSELNVNALLLGDSALYLCASSLAPPYEQYFGPGTRLTVT.

This chain links TRBV28 with TRBJ2-1; tentative D call: TRBD1 (5 bases). The CDR3 extends over 12 amino acids. Looked up from germline, CDR1 is MDHEN and CDR2 is SYDVKM. V was shortened by 6 bases and J by 3 bases, with 6 bases between the two germline ends. CDR3 bases: TGTGCCAGCAGGACAGTCTACAATGAGCAGTTCTTC. This encodes CASRTVYNEQFF.

The genes are TRBV5-5 and TRBJ2-2; 8 bases agree with TRBD1. From germline, CDR1 is SGHKS and CDR2 YYEKEE (reference sequence). CDR3 length: 18 amino acids. The trim removed 0 bases at V and 2 bases at J, leaving 9 bases unmatched. CDR3 in amino acids: CASSLAGQGLGNTGELFF. As DNA, the CDR3 is TGTGCCAGCAGCTTGGCCGGACAGGGTCTCGGAAACACCGGGGAGCTGTTTTTT.

The chain uses TRBV2 and TRBJ1-4; D call uncertain. Looked up from germline, CDR1 is SNHLY and CDR2 is FYNNEI. V was shortened by 8 bases and J by 7 bases, with 11 bases between the two germline ends. The CDR3 covers 12 residues. The CDR3: CASLIRGEKLFF. The CDR3 nucleotides read TGTGCCAGCCTAATACGAGGTGAAAAACTGTTTTTT.

The rearrangement joins TRBV28 to TRBJ1-5; the D is unclear. Germline V gene lookup returns CDR1 MDHEN and CDR2 SYDVKM. Trimming shortened V by 2 bases and J by 7 bases, and 6 bases separated the two germline ends. This CDR3 comprises 12 residues. CDR3 DNA: TGTGCCAGCAGTTTAAATCACCAGCCCCAGCATTTT. It codes for CASSLNHQPQHF.

In this sample, this clone turned up a few times. This chain uses TRBV6-2 or TRBV6-3 with TRBJ2-7; weak D call: TRBD1 (5 bases). This CDR3 has 12 amino acids. Germline V gene lookup returns CDR1 MNHEY and CDR2 SVGEGT. The V and J ends lost 4 bases and 8 bases respectively, with 12 bases between them. The CDR3 loop is CASSFQTEKQYF. CDR3 DNA: TGTGCCAGCAGTTTCCAGACAGAGAAGCAGTACTTC.

This chain uses TRBV6-5 with TRBJ2-4, with D perhaps matching TRBD1 (5 bases). Trimming cost V 2 bases and J 7 bases, with 12 bases left between them. CDR1 is MNHEY, CDR2 SVGAGI, per germline. The CDR3 has 14 residues. The DNA of the CDR3 is TGTGCCAGCAGTTACGATGGGGCAGGGAACATTCAGTACTTC. This sequence encodes CASSYDGAGNIQYF.